The 10 T cell receptor beta chains given below trace back to one sample, sequenced in a study of T-cell reconstitution after alpha-beta-depleted transplantation in children. A TCRbeta library incorporating unique molecular identifiers was prepared. TCRdb re-called the PCR reads with MiXCR, one entry per CDR3 protein. This table holds some 600,000 distinct CDR3 sequences, 10% to 15% found once. Material: PBMCs, mostly from graft donor cells, obtained 360 days after TCRalphabeta/CD19-depleted stem cell transplant. Receptor source: a male patient between 10 and 17 years old who had a stem cell transplant for acute myeloid leukemia, so the T cells may come from the graft donor.

This sequence joins TRBV7-2 and TRBJ2-1; 10 bases match TRBD2. J lost 10 bases, V lost 2 bases, and 11 bases had no gene match. The germline gives CDR1 SGHTA, CDR2 FQGNSA. CDR3 length: 16 amino acids. The CDR3 protein is CASSLRSGLATLEQFF. The CDR3, as DNA: TGTGCCAGCAGCTTACGGTCGGGACTAGCGACATTGGAGCAGTTCTTC. The variable domain in full, completed from reference TRBV7-2 and TRBJ2-1, reads GAGVSQSPSNKVTEKGKDVELRCDPISGHTALYWYRQSLGQGLEFLIYFQGNSAPDKSGLPSDRFSAERTGGSVSTLTIQRTQQEDSAVYLCASSLRSGLATLEQFFGPGTRLTVL.

This clonotype was counted between two and nine times. J is TRBJ1-5 and V is TRBV5-1; 10 bases fit TRBD1. The J segment lost 0 bases and the V segment lost 4 bases, leaving 10 bases of the junction unmatched. CDR3 length: 18 residues. CDR1 is SGHRS and CDR2 is YFSETQ in the germline V gene. The CDR3 is CASSHGDRGLNSNQPQHF. CDR3 bases: TGCGCCAGCAGCCATGGCGACAGGGGGCTTAATAGCAATCAGCCCCAGCATTTT.

A few counts support this clonotype. This chain connects TRBV13 to TRBJ2-5; possible D gene TRBD2, 6 bases. Germline-derived CDR1 and CDR2 are PRHDT and FYEKMQ (reference sequence). This CDR3 region has 13 residues. The germline V and J ends were trimmed by 6 bases and 5 bases, with 13 bases remaining between them. CDR3 sequence: CASRHTGVETQYF. CDR3 DNA: TGTGCCAGCAGACACACGGGAGTTGAGACCCAGTACTTC.

This clonotype occurred many times. The chain uses TRBV9 and TRBJ2-1, with D maybe TRBD2 (6 bases). Trimming cost V 3 bases and J 1 base, with 14 bases left between them. The CDR3 has 16 amino acids. Germline values: CDR1 SGDLS, CDR2 YYNGEE. The CDR3 region has the DNA TGTGCCAGCAGCGAGAGGGGTGGGGGGTCCTACAATGAGCAGTTCTTC. Translating gives CASSERGGGSYNEQFF.

This clonotype showed up just a few times. The CDR3: CASSPGGSGQETQYF. CDR3 DNA sequence: TGTGCCAGCTCACCAGGAGGGTCGGGCCAAGAGACCCAGTACTTC. This chain joins TRBV18 and TRBJ2-5, with a tentative D call TRBD2 (6 bases). Germline CDR1 KGHSH, CDR2 LQKENI. Trimming pared 2 bases from V and 1 base from J, leaving 11 bases between. This CDR3 spans 15 amino acids.

This clonotype came up many times. The chain joins TRBV28 to TRBJ2-3; D remains unclear. Germline lookup yields CDR1 MDHEN and CDR2 SYDVKM. Trimming shortened V by 5 bases and J by 6 bases, and 9 bases separated the two germline ends. This CDR3 contains 12 residues. CDR3 sequence (DNA): TGTGCCAGCAGTCCCCGGTGGGATACGCAGTATTTT. This sequence encodes CASSPRWDTQYF.

In this sample, this clonotype turned up many times. The CDR3 sequence is CASSPPSSNEQFF. The DNA for the CDR3 is TGTGCCAGCAGCCCCCCTAGCAGCAATGAGCAGTTCTTC. The V and J genes are TRBV28 and TRBJ2-1; D might be TRBD2 (5 bases). The V end lost 6 bases, the J end lost 6 bases, and 12 bases lay between the germline ends. The CDR3 has 13 residues. Germline-derived CDR1 and CDR2 are MDHEN and SYDVKM.

This clonotype was seen repeatedly, ten times or more. V and J are TRBV7-8 and TRBJ1-3; the D is unclear. V was trimmed by 5 bases and J by 0 bases, leaving 14 bases between them. Germline CDR1 is SGHVS and CDR2 is FQNEAQ. The CDR3 covers 16 residues. The CDR3 sequence: CASSPRVTSSGNTIYF. CDR3 bases: TGTGCCAGCAGCCCCCGGGTTACTAGCTCTGGAAACACCATATATTTT.

The rearrangement joins TRBV5-5 to TRBJ1-1, with D perhaps TRBD1 (6 bases). V lost 4 bases, J lost 2 bases, and 12 bases lay in between. The CDR3 is 14 amino acids. CDR1 SGHKS and CDR2 YYEKEE come from the germline V gene (reference sequence). As DNA, the CDR3 is TGTGCCAGCAGCGAACAGGGTCTTAACACTGAAGCTTTCTTT. It specifies CASSEQGLNTEAFF.

This clonotype was detected a few times. The chain employs TRBV27 and TRBJ2-1; 9 bases align to TRBD1. With V trimmed by 3 bases and J by 3 bases, 6 bases remained unmatched. The CDR3 spans 16 residues. Germline CDR1 MNHEY, CDR2 SMNVEV (reference sequence). As DNA, the CDR3 is TGTGCCAGCAGTTTCCGGACAGGGGCTGGCTACAATGAGCAGTTCTTC. This translates into CASSFRTGAGYNEQFF.